The 19 T cell receptor beta chains presented below share a single source sample, sequenced in a study of blood T cell repertoires in COVID-19. Sequenced by immunoSEQ multiplex PCR; TCRdb stores in-frame clones only, minus some. The sample comprises more than 65,000 clones, around four fifths of which are singletons, and 12% rests with the top ten. Input material: peripheral blood. These receptors were obtained from a human donor in a cohort sampled during active COVID-19.

The chain links TRBV6-5 to TRBJ2-7; a possible D gene is TRBD1 (6 bases). CDR1 and CDR2 from the germline V gene are MNHEY and SVGAGI. Trimming shortened V by 5 bases and J by 6 bases, and 17 bases separated the two germline ends. This CDR3 is built from 14 residues. The CDR3 region has the DNA TGTGCCAGCAGTCCATCCACAGGGTACGGCGAGCAGTACTTC. Protein product: CASSPSTGYGEQYF.

The chain recombines TRBV6-1 with TRBJ2-7; 12 nucleotides agree with TRBD2. The germline V gene encodes CDR1 MNHNS and CDR2 SASEGT. V was pared by 4 bases and J by 3 bases, with 7 bases of the junction left unmatched. The CDR3 spans 16 residues. The CDR3 region is CASSARLAGDDYEQYF. In DNA, the CDR3 is TGTGCCAGCAGTGCACGACTAGCGGGAGACGACTACGAGCAGTACTTC.

This rearrangement joins TRBV7-9 to TRBJ1-3; 7 bases agree with TRBD1. Trimming removed 1 base from V and 2 bases from J; junction bases left unmatched: 2. The CDR3 is 15 residues long. Germline V gene lookup returns CDR1 SEHNR and CDR2 FQNEAQ (reference sequence). The DNA of the CDR3 is TGTGCCAGCAGCTTAGGTCAGGGGGCTGGAAACACCATATATTTT. It codes for CASSLGQGAGNTIYF.

The chain couples TRBV6-1 to TRBJ1-4, with a weak D call TRBD1 (5 bases). This CDR3 contains 17 residues. Trimming pared 2 bases from V and 2 bases from J, leaving 15 bases between. Germline V gene data show CDR1 as MNHNS and CDR2 as SASEGT. Here the CDR3 DNA reads TGTGCCAGCAGTGAACAACCAGGGATCCTTACTAATGAAAAACTGTTTTTT. Its translation is CASSEQPGILTNEKLFF.

A remark on this clone: One end of the junction does not line up with germline, which may come from a read error. Other nucleotide sequences in the sample specify the same CDR3. V gene TRBV5-1 combines with J gene TRBJ1-6; the match to TRBD1 covers 8 bases. Germline lookup yields CDR1 SGHRS and CDR2 YFSETQ. There are 15 residues in the CDR3. The CDR3: CASSATGGDNSPLHF. CDR3 DNA: TGCGCCAGCAGCGCTACAGGGGGGGATAATTCACCTCTCCACTTT.

The chain joins TRBV23-1 to TRBJ2-7; 9 positions agree with TRBD2. TRBV23-1 is placed among ORFs of uncertain function. Trimming removed 5 bases from V and 7 bases from J; junction bases left unmatched: 15. This CDR3 has 16 residues. CDR3 in amino acids: CASSALSGGDSGEQYF. The CDR3 bases are TGCGCCAGCAGTGCCCTTAGCGGGGGCGATTCTGGAGAGCAGTACTTC.

The genes are TRBV5-1 and TRBJ2-7; 8 bases match TRBD1. The CDR3 totals 16 residues. V shed 4 bases, J shed 4 bases, and the junction held 13 bases outside the gene matches. The germline V gene encodes CDR1 SGHRS and CDR2 YFSETQ. CDR3 sequence (DNA): TGCGCCAGCAGCCCGGAGCCAGGGGGCCAAGTGTACGAGCAGTACTTC. Residues: CASSPEPGGQVYEQYF.

The J gene is TRBJ2-7, the V gene TRBV3-1 (or the pseudogene TRBV3-2); 8 bases agree with TRBD2. Per the germline V gene, CDR1 is LGHDT and CDR2 is YNNKEL (reference sequence). Unmatched junction bases numbered 10, after V lost 4 bases and J lost 5 bases. The CDR3 loop spans 15 amino acids. CDR3 amino acids: CASSPPGGQRDEQYF. The CDR3 DNA sequence: TGTGCCAGCAGCCCCCCGGGGGGGCAGCGGGACGAGCAGTACTTC.

The chain is built from TRBV2 and TRBJ1-1; tentative D call: TRBD1 (6 bases). Looked up from germline, CDR1 is SNHLY and CDR2 is FYNNEI. CDR3 length: 15 amino acids. The V end was cut by 6 bases, the J end by 0 bases, with 14 bases between. Here the CDR3 reads CASRAVGQMNTEAFF. CDR3 DNA: TGTGCCAGCAGGGCAGTCGGACAGATGAACACTGAAGCTTTCTTT.

This clone came up once. This chain uses TRBV7-3 with TRBJ2-2; D might be TRBD2 (6 bases). V was clipped by 5 bases and J by 1 base, with 11 bases between them. The CDR3 consists of 15 residues. Germline V gene lookup returns CDR1 SGHTA and CDR2 FQGTGA. For the CDR3, the DNA is TGTGCCAGCAGCCGGGGGACTGGGAACACCGGGGAGCTGTTTTTT. This translates into CASSRGTGNTGELFF. The full variable domain, its missing parts supplied by reference TRBV7-3 and TRBJ2-2, is GAGVSQTPSNKVTEKGKYVELRCDPISGHTALYWYRQSLGQGPEFLIYFQGTGAADDSGLPNDRFFAVRPEGSVSTLKIQRTERGDSAVYLCASSRGTGNTGELFFGEGSRLTVL.

The CDR3 DNA reads as TGTGCCAGCAGCCAGGGACTAGCGGGCTACAATGAGCAGTTCTTC. This encodes CASSQGLAGYNEQFF. The V gene is TRBV4-2, the J gene TRBJ2-1, with 12 bases matching TRBD2. V dropped 3 bases and J dropped 3; count of bases not matched to a gene: 0. Germline V gives CDR1 LGHNA, CDR2 YNFKEQ. The CDR3 covers 15 residues.

This clone is large. The rearrangement links TRBV6-5 to TRBJ1-4, with D perhaps TRBD1 (6 bases). Germline V lookup: CDR1 MNHEY, CDR2 SVGAGI. V was pared by 5 bases and J by 7 bases, with 14 bases between. CDR3 length: 14 amino acids. CDR3 sequence: CASSKQGTFEKLFF. The CDR3 DNA is TGTGCCAGCAGTAAACAGGGAACTTTTGAAAAACTGTTTTTT.

The chain has TRBV6-6 and TRBJ2-2; TRBD2 agrees at 8 bases. In germline, CDR1 is MNHNY, CDR2 SVGAGI (reference sequence). This CDR3 is built from 16 residues. Unmatched junction bases numbered 11, after V lost 5 bases and J lost 6 bases. This CDR3 reads CASSQPGLGFAGELFF. The CDR3, as DNA: TGTGCCAGCAGTCAACCGGGACTAGGGTTCGCCGGGGAGCTGTTTTTT.

V and J are TRBV5-4 and TRBJ1-1, with TRBD1 as a possible D gene (5 bases). Per germline, CDR1 SGHNT and CDR2 YYREEE (reference sequence). Trimming took off 6 bases at V and 0 bases at J, with 15 bases between the two ends. CDR3 length: 15 residues. The CDR3 sequence is CASTGAGLMNTEAFF. The CDR3 DNA reads as TGTGCCAGCACCGGGGCGGGATTAATGAACACTGAAGCTTTCTTT.

This clone was recorded a few times. The chain combines TRBV6-1 with TRBJ2-7; 10 positions match TRBD2. V was pared by 1 base and J by 2 bases, with 2 bases of the junction left unmatched. CDR3 size: 15 residues. Germline CDR1 reads MNHNS; CDR2 reads SASEGT. Here the CDR3 reads CASSEGTSGTYEQYF. In DNA form, the CDR3 reads TGTGCCAGCAGTGAAGGGACTAGCGGAACCTACGAGCAGTACTTC.

The chain uses TRBV5-6 and TRBJ1-5, with D hard to call. CDR3 length: 13 residues. The germline gives CDR1 SGHDT, CDR2 YYEEEE. V lost 1 base and J lost 3, with 5 bases in between. The CDR3 is CASSLSNNQPQHF. The CDR3 region has the DNA TGTGCCAGCAGCTTGTCCAACAATCAGCCCCAGCATTTT.

The J gene is TRBJ1-3, the V gene TRBV13; D might be TRBD1 (6 bases). V lost 0 bases and J lost 9, with 12 bases in between. This CDR3 region has 14 residues. Germline V gene sequence: CDR1 PRHDT, CDR2 FYEKMQ (reference sequence). Written as DNA, the CDR3 is TGTGCCAGCAGCTTAGGGGGGGCCCCAGCCACCATATATTTT. This encodes CASSLGGAPATIYF.

The CDR3 nucleotides read TGTGCCAGCAGCTTGGGGAGGGGCCGGGGCGAGCAGTACTTC. Protein: CASSLGRGRGEQYF. The chain uses TRBV5-6 and TRBJ2-7, with D possibly being TRBD2 (6 bases). The germline V gene has CDR1 SGHDT and CDR2 YYEEEE. V lost 0 bases and J 6 bases, leaving 13 bases between the germline ends. This CDR3 is 14 amino acids long.

The genes are TRBV6-5 and TRBJ2-7; D remains ambiguous. The V end was cut by 7 bases, the J end by 3 bases, with 7 bases between. The germline CDR1 and CDR2 sequences are MNHEY and SVGAGI. CDR3 size: 11 residues. Written as DNA, the CDR3 is TGTGCCAGCACCGAGGTCTACGAGCAGTACTTC. Protein product: CASTEVYEQYF.